The present T cell receptor (beta chain) was sequenced within a study of cytomegalovirus exposure and HLA in healthy donors. Whole-study findings and limits: Most observed TCR sequences were rare, whereas some public TCRs were detected in many donors. CMV serostatus was the sole immune exposure information available. Judged likely to be a sequencing artifact was a cluster of highly shared sequence variants. The study recorded 160 or so TCR beta chains that were cytomegalovirus-associated.

This clone has just a few counts. Its antigen remains unknown. PCR primers comprised 60 Vbeta and 13 Jbeta primers. Measured with immunoSEQ multiplex PCR; TCRdb has only the in-frame clones, and not every one. Among about 190,000 clones listed, roughly 13% were seen once. From germline, CDR1 is SGHTA and CDR2 FQGNSA. Unmatched junction bases numbered 10, after V lost 4 bases and J lost 13 bases. The CDR3 sequence is 13 residues long. The chain uses TRBV7-2 and TRBJ1-2; TRBD1 agrees at 9 bases. The sequence came from a man in his fifties in good health and CMV-seropositive. Sequencing used PBMCs. CDR3 protein: CASSWQPGQGSTF. The DNA of the CDR3 is TGTGCCAGCAGCTGGCAGCCGGGACAGGGATCCACCTTC.